Listed below are T cell receptor beta chains from one sample, sequenced in a study of T cells in Graves' hyperthyroidism and ophthalmopathy. Using its own MiXCR run on the multiplex PCR reads, TCRdb lists one record per CDR3 protein. The sample lists a few hundred thousand distinct CDR3 sequences, 14% occurring once. Input material: blood. These receptors were obtained from a woman between 25 and 40 years old with Graves' ophthalmopathy. The CDR3 runs from the conserved cysteine through the conserved F or W. Each record gives: clone size, D gene, J gene, V gene, CDR3 DNA, CDR3 protein. D genes are given only for firm matches. Clone size appears in some rows only: once, few, many, or a class for an expanded clone.

clone size: many; D gene: TRBD1; J gene: TRBJ1-1; V gene: TRBV28; CDR3 DNA: TGTGCCAGCAGTACCCGGACAGGGGGTATCACTGAAGCTTTCTTT; CDR3 protein: CASSTRTGGITEAFF
clone size: many; D gene: .; J gene: TRBJ1-5; V gene: TRBV20-1; CDR3 DNA: TGCAGTGCTATAGTAGGGACCGTCACGTCAGGTCAGCCCCAGCATTTT; CDR3 protein: CSAIVGTVTSGQPQHF
clone size: .; D gene: .; J gene: TRBJ1-4; V gene: TRBV6-5; CDR3 DNA: TGTGCCAGCAGTTACAGGTGGGGCGAGAAAAACGATGAAAAACTGTTTTTT; CDR3 protein: CASSYRWGEKNDEKLFF
clone size: .; D gene: .; J gene: TRBJ2-5; V gene: TRBV24-1; CDR3 DNA: TGTGCCACCGTTGAGGACCGGTGCGCGGAGACCCAGTACTTC; CDR3 protein: CATVEDRCAETQYF
clone size: few; D gene: .; J gene: TRBJ1-1; V gene: TRBV2; CDR3 DNA: TGTGCCAGCACCGTGGGGGGGTCGTCTGAAGCTTTCTTT; CDR3 protein: CASTVGGSSEAFF
clone size: many; D gene: TRBD1; J gene: TRBJ2-2; V gene: TRBV20-1; CDR3 DNA: TGCAGTGCTGGGGCGGGGACAGGTGATACCGGGGAGCTGTTTTTT; CDR3 protein: CSAGAGTGDTGELFF
clone size: few; D gene: .; J gene: TRBJ1-6; V gene: TRBV14; CDR3 DNA: TGTGCCAGCAGCCAAGTCAGTTGGGGTTCTAATTCACCCCTCCACTTT; CDR3 protein: CASSQVSWGSNSPLHF
clone size: many; D gene: TRBD1; J gene: TRBJ1-5; V gene: TRBV19; CDR3 DNA: TGTGCCAGTAGTATAGCCGCCGGGACAGGGACTAATCAGCCCCAGCATTTT; CDR3 protein: CASSIAAGTGTNQPQHF
clone size: many; D gene: .; J gene: TRBJ1-1; V gene: TRBV3-1; CDR3 DNA: TGTGCCAGCAGCCAAGCGTCAGGTTCTGAAGCTTTCTTT; CDR3 protein: CASSQASGSEAFF
clone size: .; D gene: TRBD2; J gene: TRBJ2-1; V gene: TRBV2; CDR3 DNA: TGTGCCAGCAGTCGGGCTAGCGGGGGGGCCTACAATGAGCAGTTCTTC; CDR3 protein: CASSRASGGAYNEQFF
clone size: many; D gene: TRBD2; J gene: TRBJ2-2; V gene: TRBV9; CDR3 DNA: TGTGCCAGCAGCGTACTAGCGGGGGGCCGGAACACCGGGGAGCTGTTTTTT; CDR3 protein: CASSVLAGGRNTGELFF
clone size: many; D gene: .; J gene: TRBJ2-1; V gene: TRBV2; CDR3 DNA: TGTGCCAGCAGTGAAGGAGGGTGGGTGGGTGAGCAGTTCTTC; CDR3 protein: CASSEGGWVGEQFF
clone size: many; D gene: .; J gene: TRBJ2-2; V gene: TRBV28; CDR3 DNA: TGTGCCAGCAGCCGGGACCCATCGAGCACCGGGGAGCTGTTTTTT; CDR3 protein: CASSRDPSSTGELFF
clone size: many; D gene: TRBD2; J gene: TRBJ2-5; V gene: TRBV11-1; CDR3 DNA: TGTGCCAGCAGCTTGGGCCTGCTAGCGGGGAAAGTAAGAGAGACCCAGTACTTC; CDR3 protein: CASSLGLLAGKVRETQYF
clone size: .; D gene: .; J gene: TRBJ2-7; V gene: TRBV10-3; CDR3 DNA: TGTGCCATCAGTGGTATAAAAAGGGCGCTCCCTCCTCGGCGCTTCTACGAGCAGTACTTC; CDR3 protein: CAISGIKRALPPRRFYEQYF
clone size: many; D gene: TRBD2; J gene: TRBJ2-5; V gene: TRBV3-1; CDR3 DNA: TGTGCCAGCAGCCCGGGGGGGACCCAGTACTTC; CDR3 protein: CASSPGGTQYF
clone size: many; D gene: TRBD1; J gene: TRBJ1-5; V gene: TRBV20-1; CDR3 DNA: TGCAGTGCTAGAGAAAGGGGACAGGGGGCGCGGGTCAATCAGCCCCAGCATTTT; CDR3 protein: CSARERGQGARVNQPQHF
clone size: .; D gene: TRBD1; J gene: TRBJ2-4; V gene: TRBV3-1; CDR3 DNA: TGTGCCAGCGGTCAGGGGGTAGGGGCGGCAAACATTCAGTACTTC; CDR3 protein: CASGQGVGAANIQYF
clone size: many; D gene: TRBD1; J gene: TRBJ2-7; V gene: TRBV6-4; CDR3 DNA: TGTGCCAGCAGTGATTCGCCGGGACAGGGTTCCTACGAGCAGTACTTC; CDR3 protein: CASSDSPGQGSYEQYF
clone size: many; D gene: .; J gene: TRBJ2-2; V gene: TRBV12-3/TRBV12-4; CDR3 DNA: TGTGCCAGCAGTTTCCCCAGGGTCGACACCGGGGAGCTGTTTTTT; CDR3 protein: CASSFPRVDTGELFF
clone size: few; D gene: .; J gene: TRBJ2-3; V gene: TRBV9; CDR3 DNA: TGTGCCAGCAGCCCCCCGCTGGGCACAGATACGCAGTATTTT; CDR3 protein: CASSPPLGTDTQYF
clone size: many; D gene: .; J gene: TRBJ1-2; V gene: TRBV7-2; CDR3 DNA: TGTGCCAGCAGCTATCAGGGAAACTATGGCTACACCTTC; CDR3 protein: CASSYQGNYGYTF
clone size: many; D gene: .; J gene: TRBJ1-1; V gene: TRBV3-1; CDR3 DNA: TGTGCCAGCAGCATACGGGCCCAGAACACTGAAGCTTTCTTT; CDR3 protein: CASSIRAQNTEAFF
clone size: .; D gene: TRBD1; J gene: TRBJ1-1; V gene: TRBV20-1; CDR3 DNA: TGCAGTGCTAGCCCACGGACAGGGGGGACTGAAGCTTTCTTT; CDR3 protein: CSASPRTGGTEAFF
clone size: many; D gene: TRBD1; J gene: TRBJ2-3; V gene: TRBV27; CDR3 DNA: TGTGCCAGCAGTTACCTAAGAGGGGGCTTGGATACGCAGTATTTT; CDR3 protein: CASSYLRGGLDTQYF